These 28 T cell receptor beta chains originate from one sample sequenced in a study of cytomegalovirus exposure and HLA in healthy donors. Here immunoSEQ multiplex PCR was the method, and the copy in TCRdb shows in-frame clones only, minus some. The table includes around 150,000 clones, about 90% detected once. The sequencing input was PBMCs. The receptors shown here come from a man between 18 and 35 years old in good health and CMV-seropositive.

J is TRBJ2-5 and V is TRBV9, with TRBD2 identical over 7 bases. CDR3 length: 14 residues. The germline gives CDR1 SGDLS, CDR2 YYNGEE. The junction had 5 bases not matched to a gene; V was cut back by 4 bases and J by 2 bases. CDR3 sequence (DNA): TGTGCCAGCAGCCGGAATAGCGGGCAAGAGACCCAGTACTTC. Amino acid sequence: CASSRNSGQETQYF. Full variable domain (outside the CDR3, taken from reference TRBV9 and TRBJ2-5): DSGVTQTPKHLITATGQRVTLRCSPRSGDLSVYWYQQSLDQGLQFLIQYYNGEERAKGNILERFSAQQFPDLHSELNLSSLELGDSALYFCASSRNSGQETQYFGPGTRLLVL.

This clone is a singleton in its sample. The V and J genes are TRBV10-3 and TRBJ2-7; D might be TRBD2 (5 bases). The CDR3 is made up of 11 amino acids. The germline V gene has CDR1 ENHRY and CDR2 SYGVKD. Trimming took off 10 bases at V and 3 bases at J, with 10 bases between the two ends. CDR3 protein: CATSGVYEQYF. The CDR3 region has the DNA TGTGCCACCTCCGGGGTCTACGAGCAGTACTTC.

Remarks on this clone: A read error may produce the germline difference seen at one junction end. This chain connects TRBV2 to TRBJ2-2; 7 positions agree with TRBD1. Germline V CDR1 and CDR2: SNHLY, FYNNEI. The CDR3 contains 14 residues. The CDR3 nucleotides are TGTGCCAGCAGCGGACAGGCTAACAGCGGGGAGCTGTTTTTT. Its protein product is CASSGQANSGELFF.

This chain joins TRBV5-1 and TRBJ2-1; 11 bases agree with TRBD2. The CDR3 has 17 residues. The J segment lost 3 bases and the V segment lost 0 bases, leaving 5 bases of the junction unmatched. Per germline, CDR1 SGHRS and CDR2 YFSETQ. CDR3 in DNA: TGCGCCAGCAGCTTGGAGGGGGGACTAGCGGTCTACAATGAGCAGTTCTTC. Encoded protein: CASSLEGGLAVYNEQFF.

CDR3 sequence reads: CASLSGRFRTGELFF. The DNA of the CDR3 is TGTGCCAGTCTTAGCGGGAGGTTTAGGACCGGGGAGCTGTTTTTT. This chain links TRBV19 with TRBJ2-2; 10 bases are shared with TRBD2. The CDR3 loop spans 15 amino acids. The V gene end was trimmed by 8 bases and the J gene end by 5 bases; junction bases not matched to a gene: 8. The germline V gene has CDR1 LNHDA and CDR2 SQIVND (reference sequence).

This chain uses TRBV6-1 with TRBJ2-5; D may be TRBD2 (5 bases). V lost 1 base and J lost 6, with 9 bases in between. Germline V gene lookup returns CDR1 MNHNS and CDR2 SASEGT. The CDR3 has 13 residues. Here the CDR3 reads CASSEVTGKTQYF. The CDR3 nucleotides read TGTGCCAGCAGTGAAGTTACGGGAAAGACCCAGTACTTC.

This clone was observed a few times. The chain joins TRBV5-1 to TRBJ1-4; 9 bases match TRBD1. The V segment lost 4 bases and the J segment 13 bases; nucleotides outside the gene matches: 8. The CDR3 runs 13 residues. The germline gives CDR1 SGHRS, CDR2 YFSETQ. The CDR3 sequence: CASSLEPGQGLFF. CDR3 DNA: TGCGCCAGCAGCCTGGAACCGGGACAGGGACTGTTTTTT.

This clone was observed a few times. This rearrangement joins TRBV7-3 to TRBJ2-1; 16 bases align to TRBD2. The germline gives CDR1 SGHTA, CDR2 FQGTGA. This CDR3 is built from 16 residues. V gave up 4 bases and J gave up 14 bases; unmatched junction bases: 11. The CDR3 here is CASSSNGTSGRAAKFF. CDR3 in DNA: TGTGCCAGCAGCTCTAACGGGACTAGCGGGAGGGCCGCCAAGTTCTTC.

This chain uses TRBV5-6 with TRBJ2-7; 8 bases are shared with TRBD1. This CDR3 has 12 amino acids. Germline V CDR1 and CDR2: SGHDT, YYEEEE. V lost 3 bases, J lost 5 bases, and 1 base stayed unmatched. CDR3 in DNA: TGTGCCAGCAGCTCGACAGGGGACGAGCAGTACTTC. This sequence encodes CASSSTGDEQYF.

The chain couples TRBV5-4 to TRBJ1-1; D might be TRBD1 (5 bases). The CDR3 is 13 residues long. The germline V gene has CDR1 SGHNT and CDR2 YYREEE (reference sequence). Trimming shortened V by 4 bases and J by 7 bases, and 14 bases separated the two germline ends. The CDR3 region is CASSLVGGNEAFF. The CDR3 DNA is TGTGCCAGCAGCCTCGTGGGGGGAAATGAAGCTTTCTTT.

The chain joins TRBV4-1 to TRBJ2-1; TRBD2 matches 11 bases. Germline CDR1 reads MGHRA; CDR2 reads YSYEKL. This CDR3 spans 15 amino acids. V lost 5 bases to trimming and J lost 6 bases; unmatched junction nucleotides: 6. In DNA form, the CDR3 reads TGCGCCAGCAGCTCGTGGACTAGCGGGTTCAATGAGCAGTTCTTC. Its translation: CASSSWTSGFNEQFF.

The chain employs TRBV7-3 and TRBJ1-1; D is unclear. The CDR3 has 13 residues. The V end lost 4 bases, the J end lost 3 bases, and 9 bases lay between the germline ends. CDR1 is SGHTA and CDR2 is FQGTGA in the germline V gene. CDR3 loop: CASSSHQDTEAFF. CDR3 in DNA: TGTGCCAGCAGCTCCCATCAGGACACTGAAGCTTTCTTT.

The rearrangement uses TRBV15 and TRBJ2-4; the D gene is possibly TRBD1 (7 bases). V lost 5 bases, J lost 0 bases, and 20 bases lay in between. The CDR3 is 18 amino acids. The germline V gene has CDR1 LNHNV and CDR2 YYDKDF (reference sequence). The CDR3: CATSFPGGSTLAKNIQYF. The DNA for the CDR3 is TGTGCCACCAGCTTCCCAGGGGGGTCTACCTTAGCCAAAAACATTCAGTACTTC.

On this clone: Other nucleotide sequences in the sample specify the same CDR3. The J gene is TRBJ2-5, the V gene TRBV4-1; 7 bases map to TRBD2. The germline V gene has CDR1 MGHRA and CDR2 YSYEKL. The CDR3 loop spans 13 amino acids. The junction had 1 base not matched to a gene; V was cut back by 2 bases and J by 4 bases. CDR3 sequence reads: CASSQWGGETQYF. In DNA, the CDR3 is TGCGCCAGCAGCCAATGGGGGGGAGAGACCCAGTACTTC.

The chain employs TRBV27 and TRBJ2-1; D not resolved. V gave up 4 bases and J gave up 3 bases, with 13 bases separating them. In germline, CDR1 is MNHEY, CDR2 SMNVEV (reference sequence). This CDR3 region has 15 residues. The CDR3 DNA follows: TGTGCCAGCAGTTCCAGTGGCCCCCTCTACAATGAGCAGTTCTTC. This encodes CASSSSGPLYNEQFF.

The V call is TRBV6-1, the J call TRBJ2-7; D perhaps matches TRBD1 (6 bases). Trimming left V 11 bases short and J 2 bases short, with 22 bases between. The length of the CDR3 is 15 residues. Germline CDR1 reads MNHNS; CDR2 reads SASEGT. CDR3: CALMKEQGAAYEQYF. The DNA of the CDR3 is TGTGCCCTAATGAAGGAACAGGGAGCAGCCTACGAGCAGTACTTC.

This clone was counted a few times. The V gene is TRBV6-4, the J gene TRBJ2-3; 10 bases fit TRBD1. J gave up 1 base and V 3 bases, and 1 base lay outside the gene matches. This CDR3 has 15 residues. Germline V gene data show CDR1 as MRHNA and CDR2 as SNTAGT. The CDR3 DNA reads as TGTGCCAGCAGTGAGACAGGGGGCGGCACAGATACGCAGTATTTT. Encoded protein: CASSETGGGTDTQYF.

This clone was detected a few times. V gene TRBV6-5 combines with J gene TRBJ2-1, with 8 bases aligning to TRBD1. V was clipped by 6 bases and J by 0 bases; unmatched bases: 4. Germline V CDR1 and CDR2: MNHEY, SVGAGI. The CDR3 is made up of 15 amino acids. CDR3 residues: CASRTGGSSYNEQFF. The CDR3 DNA follows: TGTGCCAGCAGAACAGGGGGAAGCTCCTACAATGAGCAGTTCTTC.

The chain employs TRBV15 and TRBJ2-1, with 10 bases identical to TRBD2. Germline V gene data show CDR1 as LNHNV and CDR2 as YYDKDF (reference sequence). The CDR3 loop spans 17 amino acids. After removal of 0 bases from V and 4 bases from J, the junction contained 6 bases not matched to a gene. CDR3 in DNA: TGTGCCACCAGCAGAGAATCGAGCGGGAGGGGGTACAATGAGCAGTTCTTC. Its translation: CATSRESSGRGYNEQFF.

This clone was detected only a few times. The chain employs TRBV5-1 and TRBJ2-7; D not resolved. Germline CDR1 reads SGHRS; CDR2 reads YFSETQ. V was shortened by 4 bases and J by 2 bases, with 10 bases between the two germline ends. CDR3 length: 13 amino acids. Here the CDR3 reads CASSVAYAYEQYF. The CDR3 DNA sequence: TGCGCCAGCAGCGTGGCTTATGCCTACGAGCAGTACTTC. The variable domain in full, with the rest retrieved from reference TRBV5-1 and TRBJ2-7, is KAGVTQTPRYLIKTRGQQVTLSCSPISGHRSVSWYQQTPGQGLQFLFEYFSETQRNKGNFPGRFSGRQFSNSRSEMNVSTLELGDSALYLCASSVAYAYEQYFGPGTRLTVT.

The CDR3 bases are TGTGCCAGCAGCACGGACAACTCCTACGAGCAGTACTTC. This translates into CASSTDNSYEQYF. This rearrangement joins TRBV28 to TRBJ2-7; a possible D gene is TRBD1 (5 bases). The length of the CDR3 is 13 residues. Germline assignment: CDR1 MDHEN and CDR2 SYDVKM. V shed 6 bases and J shed 0 bases, with 9 bases lying between them.

The chain joins TRBV5-1 to TRBJ2-3; 9 bases fit TRBD2. Germline trimming cut 2 bases from V and 1 base from J; bases unmatched to any gene: 5. This CDR3 has 16 residues. Germline V gene data show CDR1 as SGHRS and CDR2 as YFSETQ. The CDR3 region has the DNA TGCGCCAGCAGCTTAAGTAGCGGGAGTGGCACAGATACGCAGTATTTT. It codes for CASSLSSGSGTDTQYF.

The table lists this clone with many counts. The chain couples TRBV5-1 to TRBJ2-3, with a tentative D call TRBD2 (5 bases). CDR3 length: 14 residues. Trimming left V 4 bases short and J 5 bases short, with 14 bases between. CDR1 and CDR2 from the germline V gene are SGHRS and YFSETQ. As DNA, the CDR3 is TGCGCCAGCAGCGTAACCTTAGGAGGAGATACGCAGTATTTT. Encoded protein: CASSVTLGGDTQYF.

The table lists this clone with a count of one. The rearrangement joins TRBV20-1 to TRBJ1-5; maybe TRBD1 (5 bases). Between the trimmed V and J ends, which lost 5 bases and 9 bases, there was a span of 11 bases. The CDR3 contains 11 residues. Per the germline V gene, CDR1 is DFQATT and CDR2 is SNEGSKA (reference sequence). CDR3 bases: TGCAGTGCTCAGGGATCTCTGCCCCAGCATTTT. Its translation: CSAQGSLPQHF.

This chain links TRBV19 with TRBJ2-3; D is undetermined. The CDR3 spans 13 residues. Trimming left V 1 base short and J 3 bases short, with 5 bases between. From germline, CDR1 is LNHDA and CDR2 SQIVND (reference sequence). CDR3: CASSIVETDTQYF. The CDR3 nucleotides read TGTGCCAGTAGTATAGTAGAGACAGATACGCAGTATTTT.

The chain is built from TRBV15 and TRBJ2-5; no definite D call. V was cut by 0 bases and J by 2 bases, with 4 bases left in between. Germline V gene sequence: CDR1 LNHNV, CDR2 YYDKDF (reference sequence). This CDR3 spans 13 amino acids. CDR3 in DNA: TGTGCCACCAGCAGAGATCGGCAAGAGACCCAGTACTTC. Translated, it gives CATSRDRQETQYF. Looking up the rest from reference TRBV15 and TRBJ2-5 gives the full variable domain: DAMVIQNPRYQVTQFGKPVTLSCSQTLNHNVMYWYQQKSSQAPKLLFHYYDKDFNNEADTPDNFQSRRPNTSFCFLDIRSPGLGDTAMYLCATSRDRQETQYFGPGTRLLVL.

This clone was counted only a few times. The chain carries TRBV5-1 and TRBJ1-2; possible D gene TRBD1, 6 bases. CDR1 SGHRS and CDR2 YFSETQ come from the germline V gene. Between the trimmed V and J ends, which lost 3 bases and 4 bases, there was a span of 13 bases. The CDR3 is made up of 14 amino acids. CDR3 region: CASSSDSFVYGYTF. CDR3 in DNA: TGCGCCAGCAGCTCGGACAGTTTCGTCTATGGCTACACCTTC.

This rearrangement joins TRBV10-2 to TRBJ2-5; D not certain. The CDR3 spans 13 residues. Trimming pared 4 bases from V and 1 base from J, leaving 7 bases between. Germline V lookup: CDR1 WSHSY, CDR2 SAAADI. The DNA for the CDR3 is TGCGCCAGCAGTGGGGCTATCCAAGAGACCCAGTACTTC. It codes for CASSGAIQETQYF.